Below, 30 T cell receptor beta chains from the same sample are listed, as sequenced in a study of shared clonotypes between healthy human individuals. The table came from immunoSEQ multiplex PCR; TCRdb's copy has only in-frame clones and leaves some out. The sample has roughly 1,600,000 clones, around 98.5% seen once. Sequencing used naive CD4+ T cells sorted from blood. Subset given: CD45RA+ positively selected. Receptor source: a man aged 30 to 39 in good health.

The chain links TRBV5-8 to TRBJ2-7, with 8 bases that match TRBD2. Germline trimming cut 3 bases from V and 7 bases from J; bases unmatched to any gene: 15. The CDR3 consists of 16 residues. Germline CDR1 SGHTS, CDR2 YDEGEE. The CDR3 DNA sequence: TGTGCCAGCAGCTCGCTAGTAATAGCGGGAACGAGGGAGCAGTACTTC. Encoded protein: CASSSLVIAGTREQYF. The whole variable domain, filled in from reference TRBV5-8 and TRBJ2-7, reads EAGVTQSPTHLIKTRGQQATLRCSPISGHTSVYWYQQALGLGLQFLLWYDEGEERNRGNFPPRFSGRQFPNYSSELNVNALELEDSALYLCASSSLVIAGTREQYFGPGTRLTVT.

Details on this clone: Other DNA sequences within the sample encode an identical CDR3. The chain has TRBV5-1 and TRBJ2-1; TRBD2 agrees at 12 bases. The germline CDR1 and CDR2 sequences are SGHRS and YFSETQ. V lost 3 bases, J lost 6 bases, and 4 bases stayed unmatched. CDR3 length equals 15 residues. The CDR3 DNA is TGCGCCAGCAGCTCGAGACTAGCGGGAGTCAATGAGCAGTTCTTC. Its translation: CASSSRLAGVNEQFF.

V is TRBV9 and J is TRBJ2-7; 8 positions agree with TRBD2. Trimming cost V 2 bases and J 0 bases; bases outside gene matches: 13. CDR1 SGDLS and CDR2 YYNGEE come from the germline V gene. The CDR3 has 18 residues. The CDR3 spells CASSVGTSTSSISYEQYF. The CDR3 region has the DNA TGTGCCAGCAGCGTGGGGACTAGTACGTCGTCTATCTCCTACGAGCAGTACTTC. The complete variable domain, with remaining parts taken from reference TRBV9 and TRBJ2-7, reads DSGVTQTPKHLITATGQRVTLRCSPRSGDLSVYWYQQSLDQGLQFLIQYYNGEERAKGNILERFSAQQFPDLHSELNLSSLELGDSALYFCASSVGTSTSSISYEQYFGPGTRLTVT.

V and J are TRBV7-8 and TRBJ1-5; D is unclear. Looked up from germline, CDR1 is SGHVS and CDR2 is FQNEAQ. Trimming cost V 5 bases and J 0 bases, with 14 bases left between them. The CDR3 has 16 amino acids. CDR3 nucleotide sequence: TGTGCCAGCAGCCCCGTTCCTCGATATAGCAATCAGCCCCAGCATTTT. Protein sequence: CASSPVPRYSNQPQHF. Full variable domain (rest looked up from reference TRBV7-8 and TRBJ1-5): GAGVSQSPRYKVAKRGQDVALRCDPISGHVSLFWYQQALGQGPEFLTYFQNEAQLDKSGLPSDRFFAERPEGSVSTLKIQRTQQEDSAVYLCASSPVPRYSNQPQHFGDGTRLSIL.

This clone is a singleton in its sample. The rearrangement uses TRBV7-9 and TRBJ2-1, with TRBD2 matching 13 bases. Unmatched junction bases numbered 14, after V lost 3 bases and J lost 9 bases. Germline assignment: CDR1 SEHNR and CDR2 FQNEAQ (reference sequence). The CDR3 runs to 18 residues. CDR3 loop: CASSFRTSGSIREGEQFF. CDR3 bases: TGTGCCAGCAGCTTTCGGACTAGCGGGAGCATTAGGGAAGGTGAGCAGTTCTTC. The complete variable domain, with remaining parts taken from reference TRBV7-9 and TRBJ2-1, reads DTGVSQNPRHKITKRGQNVTFRCDPISEHNRLYWYRQTLGQGPEFLTYFQNEAQLEKSRLLSDRFSAERPKGSFSTLEIQRTEQGDSAMYLCASSFRTSGSIREGEQFFGPGTRLTVL.

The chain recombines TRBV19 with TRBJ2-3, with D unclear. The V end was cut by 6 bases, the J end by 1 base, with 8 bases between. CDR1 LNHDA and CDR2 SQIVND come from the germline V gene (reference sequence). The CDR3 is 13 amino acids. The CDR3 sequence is CASSFGGTDTQYF. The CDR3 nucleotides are TGTGCCAGTAGCTTTGGGGGCACAGATACGCAGTATTTT. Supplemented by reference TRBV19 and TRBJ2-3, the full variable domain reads DGGITQSPKYLFRKEGQNVTLSCEQNLNHDAMYWYRQDPGQGLRLIYYSQIVNDFQKGDIAEGYSVSREKKESFPLTVTSAQKNPTAFYLCASSFGGTDTQYFGPGTRLTVL.

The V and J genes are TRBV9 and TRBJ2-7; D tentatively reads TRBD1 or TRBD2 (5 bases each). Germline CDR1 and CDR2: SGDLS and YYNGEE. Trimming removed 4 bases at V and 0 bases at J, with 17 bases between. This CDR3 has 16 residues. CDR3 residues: CASSPHTGRGSYEQYF. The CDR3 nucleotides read TGTGCCAGCAGCCCCCACACGGGACGAGGCTCCTACGAGCAGTACTTC.

The CDR3 spells CSVAGTGSPYEQYF. CDR3 coding DNA: TGCAGCGTTGCGGGGACAGGGAGCCCCTACGAGCAGTACTTC. This chain connects TRBV29-1 to TRBJ2-7; TRBD1 matches at 9 bases. The CDR3 is 14 amino acids. V shed 4 bases, J shed 2 bases, and the junction held 6 bases outside the gene matches. Germline CDR1 reads SQVTM; CDR2 reads ANQGSEA.

The CDR3 is CASSDYRVLETQYF. The CDR3 DNA sequence: TGTGCCAGCAGCGATTACAGGGTTTTGGAGACCCAGTACTTC. The rearrangement joins TRBV5-6 to TRBJ2-5; TRBD1 is a possible D gene (6 bases). The CDR3 totals 14 residues. Germline-derived CDR1 and CDR2 are SGHDT and YYEEEE. Between the trimmed V and J ends, which lost 4 bases and 5 bases, there was a span of 15 bases.

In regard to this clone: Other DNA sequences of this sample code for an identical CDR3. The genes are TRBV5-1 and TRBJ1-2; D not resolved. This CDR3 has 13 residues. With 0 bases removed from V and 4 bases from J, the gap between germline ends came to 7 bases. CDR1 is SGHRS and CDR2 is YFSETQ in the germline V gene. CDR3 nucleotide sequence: TGCGCCAGCAGCTTGGAGGTGGGCTATGGCTACACCTTC. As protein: CASSLEVGYGYTF.

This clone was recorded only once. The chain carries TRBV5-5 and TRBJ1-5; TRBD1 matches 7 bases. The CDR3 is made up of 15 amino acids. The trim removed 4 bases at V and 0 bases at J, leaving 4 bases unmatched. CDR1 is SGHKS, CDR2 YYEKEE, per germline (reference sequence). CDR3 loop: CASSVTGNSNQPQHF. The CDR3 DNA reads TGTGCCAGCAGCGTGACAGGGAATAGCAATCAGCCCCAGCATTTT.

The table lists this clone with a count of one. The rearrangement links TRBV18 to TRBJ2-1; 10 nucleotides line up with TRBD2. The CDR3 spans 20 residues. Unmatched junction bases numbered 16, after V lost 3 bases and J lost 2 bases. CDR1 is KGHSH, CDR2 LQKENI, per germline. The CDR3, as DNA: TGTGCCAGCTCACCTACGGCGGGGCTAGCGGGAGTTAACGCCTACAATGAGCAGTTCTTC. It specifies CASSPTAGLAGVNAYNEQFF.

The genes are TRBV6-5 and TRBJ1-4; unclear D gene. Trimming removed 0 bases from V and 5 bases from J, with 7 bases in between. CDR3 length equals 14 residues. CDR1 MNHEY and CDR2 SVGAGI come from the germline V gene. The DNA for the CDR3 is TGTGCCAGCAGTTACTCGCCGTCGAATGAAAAACTGTTTTTT. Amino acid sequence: CASSYSPSNEKLFF.

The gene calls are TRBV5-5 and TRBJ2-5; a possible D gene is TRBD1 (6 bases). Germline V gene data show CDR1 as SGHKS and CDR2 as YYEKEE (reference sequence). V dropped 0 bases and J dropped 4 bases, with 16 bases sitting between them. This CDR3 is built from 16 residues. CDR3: CASSLAGHSTRETQYF. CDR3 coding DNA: TGTGCCAGCAGCTTGGCGGGACATTCGACAAGAGAGACCCAGTACTTC.

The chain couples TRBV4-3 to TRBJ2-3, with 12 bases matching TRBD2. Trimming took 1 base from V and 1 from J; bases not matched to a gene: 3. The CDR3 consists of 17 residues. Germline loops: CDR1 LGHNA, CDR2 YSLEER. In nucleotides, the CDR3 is TGCGCCAGCAGCCAAGGGACTAGCGGGATGGGCACAGATACGCAGTATTTT. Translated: CASSQGTSGMGTDTQYF.

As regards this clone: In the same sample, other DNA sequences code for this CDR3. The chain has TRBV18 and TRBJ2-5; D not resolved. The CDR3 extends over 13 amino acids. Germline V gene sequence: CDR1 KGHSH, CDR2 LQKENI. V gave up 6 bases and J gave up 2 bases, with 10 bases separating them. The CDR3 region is CASSPKEQETQYF. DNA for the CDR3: TGTGCCAGCTCGCCGAAGGAGCAAGAGACCCAGTACTTC.

Here the CDR3 reads CASSAQTGNIQYF. The CDR3, as DNA: TGTGCCAGCAGCGCCCAGACAGGGAACATTCAGTACTTC. The chain has TRBV11-3 and TRBJ2-4; 7 bases are shared with TRBD1. Trimming cost V 5 bases and J 7 bases; bases outside gene matches: 5. Germline values: CDR1 SGHNT, CDR2 YENEEA. The CDR3 is made up of 13 amino acids.

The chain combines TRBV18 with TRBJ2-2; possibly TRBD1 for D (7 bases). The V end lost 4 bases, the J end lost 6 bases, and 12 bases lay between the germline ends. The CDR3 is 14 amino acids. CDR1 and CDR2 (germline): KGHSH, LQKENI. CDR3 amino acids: CASSRPGGSGELFF. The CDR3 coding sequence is TGTGCCAGCTCACGCCCAGGGGGGTCCGGGGAGCTGTTTTTT.

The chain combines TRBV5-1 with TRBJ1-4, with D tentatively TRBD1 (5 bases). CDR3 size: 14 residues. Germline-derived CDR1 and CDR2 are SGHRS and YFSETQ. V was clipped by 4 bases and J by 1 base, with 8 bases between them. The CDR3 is CASSGGGTNEKLFF. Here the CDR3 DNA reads TGCGCCAGCAGCGGGGGTGGAACTAATGAAAAACTGTTTTTT.

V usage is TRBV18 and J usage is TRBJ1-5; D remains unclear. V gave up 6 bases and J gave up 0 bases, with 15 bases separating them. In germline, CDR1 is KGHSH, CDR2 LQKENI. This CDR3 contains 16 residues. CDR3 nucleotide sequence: TGTGCCAGCTCCTACGGTCAGACTTATAGCAATCAGCCCCAGCATTTT. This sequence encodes CASSYGQTYSNQPQHF.

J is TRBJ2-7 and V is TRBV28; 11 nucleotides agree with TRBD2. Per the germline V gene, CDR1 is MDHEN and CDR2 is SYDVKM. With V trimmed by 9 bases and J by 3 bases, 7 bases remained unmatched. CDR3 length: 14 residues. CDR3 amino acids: CASCTSGSCYEQYF. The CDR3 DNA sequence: TGTGCCAGTTGTACTAGCGGGAGCTGCTACGAGCAGTACTTC. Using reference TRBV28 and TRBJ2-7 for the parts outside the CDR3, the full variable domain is DVKVTQSSRYLVKRTGEKVFLECVQDMDHENMFWYRQDPGLGLRLIYFSYDVKMKEKGDIPEGYSVSREKKERFSLILESASTNQTSMYLCASCTSGSCYEQYFGPGTRLTVT.

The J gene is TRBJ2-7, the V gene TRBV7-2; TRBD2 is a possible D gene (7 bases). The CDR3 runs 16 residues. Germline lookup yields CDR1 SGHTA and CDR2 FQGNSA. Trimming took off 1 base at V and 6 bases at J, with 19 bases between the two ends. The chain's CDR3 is CASSLGGGLTASEQYF. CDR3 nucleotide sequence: TGTGCCAGCAGCTTAGGAGGGGGACTAACGGCTTCCGAGCAGTACTTC.

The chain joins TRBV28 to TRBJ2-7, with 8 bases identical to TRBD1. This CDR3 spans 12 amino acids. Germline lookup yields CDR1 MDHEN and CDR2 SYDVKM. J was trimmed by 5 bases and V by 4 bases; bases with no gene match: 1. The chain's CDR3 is CASSSTGDEQYF. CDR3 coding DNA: TGTGCCAGCAGTTCGACAGGGGACGAGCAGTACTTC.

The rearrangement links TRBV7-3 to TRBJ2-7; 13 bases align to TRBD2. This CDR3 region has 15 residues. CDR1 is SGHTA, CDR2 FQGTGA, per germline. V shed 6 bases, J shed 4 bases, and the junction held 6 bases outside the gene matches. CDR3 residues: CASSGTGLAGYEQYF. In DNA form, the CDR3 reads TGTGCCAGCAGTGGTACGGGACTAGCGGGGTACGAGCAGTACTTC. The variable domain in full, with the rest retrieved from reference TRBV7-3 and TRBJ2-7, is GAGVSQTPSNKVTEKGKYVELRCDPISGHTALYWYRQSLGQGPEFLIYFQGTGAADDSGLPNDRFFAVRPEGSVSTLKIQRTERGDSAVYLCASSGTGLAGYEQYFGPGTRLTVT.

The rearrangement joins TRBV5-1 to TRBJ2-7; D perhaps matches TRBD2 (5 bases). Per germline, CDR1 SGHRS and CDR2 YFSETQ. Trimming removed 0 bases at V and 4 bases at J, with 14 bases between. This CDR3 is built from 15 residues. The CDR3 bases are TGCGCCAGCAGCTTGGGTGTCGGGGTAGATTACGAGCAGTACTTC. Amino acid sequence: CASSLGVGVDYEQYF.

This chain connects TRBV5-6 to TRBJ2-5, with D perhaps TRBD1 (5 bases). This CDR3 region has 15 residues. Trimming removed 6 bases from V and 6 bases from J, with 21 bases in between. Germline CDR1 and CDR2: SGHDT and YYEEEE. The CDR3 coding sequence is TGTGCCAGCACCCAGGGCCCTATAACCATGAAGACCCAGTACTTC. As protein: CASTQGPITMKTQYF.

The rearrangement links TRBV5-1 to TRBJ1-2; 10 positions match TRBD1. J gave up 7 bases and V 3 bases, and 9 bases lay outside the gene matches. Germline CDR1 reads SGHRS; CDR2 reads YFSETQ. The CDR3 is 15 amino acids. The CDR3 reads CASSYRDRGDSGYTF. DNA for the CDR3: TGCGCCAGCAGCTATAGGGACAGGGGTGACAGTGGCTACACCTTC.

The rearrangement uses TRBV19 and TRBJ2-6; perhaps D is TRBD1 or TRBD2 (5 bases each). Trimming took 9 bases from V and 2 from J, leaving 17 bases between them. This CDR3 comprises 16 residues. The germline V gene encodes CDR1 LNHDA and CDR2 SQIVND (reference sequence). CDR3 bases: TGTGCCAGCGGGACCCGGATATCTCCTGGGGCCAACGTCCTGACTTTC. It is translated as CASGTRISPGANVLTF.

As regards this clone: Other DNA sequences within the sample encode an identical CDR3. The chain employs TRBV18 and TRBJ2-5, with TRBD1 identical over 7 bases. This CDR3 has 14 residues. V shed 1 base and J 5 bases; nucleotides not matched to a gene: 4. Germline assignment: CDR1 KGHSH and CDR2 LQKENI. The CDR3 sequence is CASSPRQGEETQYF. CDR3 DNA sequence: TGTGCCAGCTCACCACGACAGGGAGAGGAGACCCAGTACTTC.

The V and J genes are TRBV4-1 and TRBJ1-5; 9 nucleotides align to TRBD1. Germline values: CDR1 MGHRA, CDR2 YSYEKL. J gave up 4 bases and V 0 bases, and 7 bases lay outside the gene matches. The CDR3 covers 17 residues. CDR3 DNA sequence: TGCGCCAGCAGCCAAGATTGGACAGGGGCTCTGAATCAGCCCCAGCATTTT. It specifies CASSQDWTGALNQPQHF.